These 2 T cell receptor beta chains were all obtained from the same sample, sequenced in a study of T cells in Graves' hyperthyroidism and ophthalmopathy. Authors of the study amplified TCR beta CDR3 regions from RNA transcripts. In the first-round RT-PCR of the TCR CDR3, the HTBI primer set was used. In TCRdb, the multiplex PCR reads were re-called with MiXCR into one record per CDR3 protein. This table holds 550,000 to 850,000 distinct CDR3 sequences, around 20% found once. The sample was blood. These receptors originate from a woman between 50 and 59 years old with Graves' hyperthyroidism that later progressed to Graves' ophthalmopathy.

This clonotype was recorded many times. The chain employs TRBV18 and TRBJ1-2; D is perhaps TRBD1 (6 bases). With 2 bases removed from V and 6 bases from J, the gap between germline ends came to 22 bases. CDR3 length: 17 amino acids. Germline loops: CDR1 KGHSH, CDR2 LQKENI. The CDR3 DNA reads TGTGCCAGCTCACCATCCTCGGGGGCCGGCTCCTCTAATGGCTACACCTTC. Translated, it gives CASSPSSGAGSSNGYTF. The full variable domain, with the rest looked up from reference TRBV18 and TRBJ1-2, is NAGVMQNPRHLVRRRGQEARLRCSPMKGHSHVYWYRQLPEEGLKFMVYLQKENIIDESGMPKERFSAEFPKEGPSILRIQQVVRGDSAAYFCASSPSSGAGSSNGYTFGSGTRLTVV.

This clonotype was picked up many times. The chain recombines TRBV11-2 with TRBJ1-1; a possible D gene is TRBD1 (5 bases). The CDR3 is 14 amino acids. Trimming removed 1 base from V and 1 base from J, with 7 bases in between. Looked up from germline, CDR1 is SGHAT and CDR2 is FQNNGV. The CDR3 here is CASSLGTQNTEAFF. CDR3 bases: TGTGCCAGCAGCTTAGGGACACAGAACACTGAAGCTTTCTTT.